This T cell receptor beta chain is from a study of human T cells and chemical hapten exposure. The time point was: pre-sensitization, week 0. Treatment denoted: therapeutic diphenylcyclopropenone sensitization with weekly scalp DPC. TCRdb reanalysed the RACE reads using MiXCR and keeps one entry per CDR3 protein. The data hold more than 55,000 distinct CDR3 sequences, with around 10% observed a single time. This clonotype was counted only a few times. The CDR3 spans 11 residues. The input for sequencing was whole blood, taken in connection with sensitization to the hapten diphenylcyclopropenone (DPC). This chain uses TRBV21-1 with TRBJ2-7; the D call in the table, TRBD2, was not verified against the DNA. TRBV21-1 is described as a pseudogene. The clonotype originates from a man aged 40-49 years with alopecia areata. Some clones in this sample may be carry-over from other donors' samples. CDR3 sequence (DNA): TGTGCCAGCAGCAAAGGGACTCGAGAGTACTTC. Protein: CASSKGTREYF.